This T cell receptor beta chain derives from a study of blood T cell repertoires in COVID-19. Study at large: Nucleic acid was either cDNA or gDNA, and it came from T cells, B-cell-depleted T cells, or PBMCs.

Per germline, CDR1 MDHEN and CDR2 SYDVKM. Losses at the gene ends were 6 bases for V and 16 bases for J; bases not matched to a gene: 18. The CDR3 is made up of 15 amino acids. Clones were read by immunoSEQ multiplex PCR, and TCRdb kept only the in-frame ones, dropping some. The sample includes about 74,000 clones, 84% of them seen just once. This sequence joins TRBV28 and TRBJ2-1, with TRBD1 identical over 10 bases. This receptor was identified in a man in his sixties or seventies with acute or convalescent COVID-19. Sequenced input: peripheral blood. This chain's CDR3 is CASRSSPGQGGRAFF. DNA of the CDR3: TGTGCCAGCAGATCGTCCCCCGGACAGGGGGGGAGGGCTTTCTTC.